This entry lists 8 T cell receptor beta chains sequenced from one sample in a study of T cells after yellow fever vaccination. MiXCR, applied by TCRdb to the 5' RACE reads, yields one record per CDR3 protein. Of about 350,000 distinct CDR3 sequences listed, roughly 8.3% are singletons. The material was PBMCs, obtained around 45 days after the first yellow fever vaccination. The receptors were sampled from a man younger than 30 who received the YFV17D yellow fever vaccine.

This clonotype came up a few times. This chain joins TRBV6-2 or TRBV6-3 and TRBJ2-7; perhaps TRBD1 as D (6 bases). From germline, CDR1 is MNHEY and CDR2 SVGEGT. This CDR3 has 13 residues. Deletions cut 7 bases from V and 1 base from J, with 11 bases between. The CDR3, as DNA: TGTGCCAGCACCTTGACAGGTTCCTACGAGCAGTACTTC. It specifies CASTLTGSYEQYF.

J is TRBJ2-1 and V is TRBV19; the D gene is possibly TRBD1 (6 bases). The CDR3 length is 15 residues. Germline V gives CDR1 LNHDA, CDR2 SQIVND (reference sequence). Trimming took 3 bases from V and 4 from J, leaving 13 bases between them. The chain's CDR3 is CASSMRGTGYNEQFF. The CDR3 nucleotides are TGTGCCAGTAGTATGAGGGGGACCGGGTACAATGAGCAGTTCTTC.

The genes are TRBV5-1 and TRBJ2-5; 7 nucleotides line up with TRBD1. Germline CDR1 is SGHRS and CDR2 is YFSETQ. The V segment lost 7 bases and the J segment 4 bases; nucleotides outside the gene matches: 10. The CDR3 covers 14 residues. The CDR3 DNA sequence: TGCGCCAGCGGACTCAGGGGGACGGGAGAGACCCAGTACTTC. It encodes CASGLRGTGETQYF.

This clonotype was seen many times. This rearrangement joins TRBV19 to TRBJ2-2; 11 positions match TRBD1. This CDR3 is 14 amino acids long. Germline values: CDR1 LNHDA, CDR2 SQIVND (reference sequence). V lost 7 bases and J lost 3; bases outside the gene matches: 1. The CDR3 sequence is CASKGQGDTGELFF. The DNA for the CDR3 is TGTGCCAGTAAGGGACAGGGGGACACCGGGGAGCTGTTTTTT.

This clonotype was detected a few times. J is TRBJ2-5 and V is TRBV2; 11 positions agree with TRBD2. Germline CDR1 reads SNHLY; CDR2 reads FYNNEI. This CDR3 is 15 amino acids long. V lost 10 bases, J lost 7 bases, and 14 bases stayed unmatched. CDR3 coding DNA: TGTGCCATGATCCGGACTAGCGGGCACATTTGGACCCAGTACTTC. Translation: CAMIRTSGHIWTQYF.

This clonotype was detected only a few times. The CDR3, as DNA: TGTGCCAGCAGTTCTCGACCGGCGAACACTGAAGCTTTCTTT. Translated, it gives CASSSRPANTEAFF. The chain employs TRBV27 and TRBJ1-1; D gene unclear. CDR1 and CDR2 (germline): MNHEY, SMNVEV (reference sequence). V lost 4 bases and J lost 1, with 10 bases in between. The CDR3 runs to 14 residues.

V is TRBV12-3 or TRBV12-4 and J is TRBJ2-2; D ambiguous. Trimming pared 3 bases from V and 6 bases from J, leaving 5 bases between. This CDR3 is built from 12 residues. The CDR3 nucleotides read TGTGCCAGCAGTTTCGATGCCGGGGAGCTGTTTTTT. This sequence encodes CASSFDAGELFF.

The J gene is TRBJ1-1, the V gene TRBV20-1; 9 bases line up with TRBD1. With 0 bases clipped from V and 1 base from J, the junction kept 6 bases outside the gene matches. Germline V CDR1 and CDR2: DFQATT, SNEGSKA (reference sequence). The length of the CDR3 is 16 residues. CDR3 region: CSARDSGTGSNTEAFF. The CDR3 DNA follows: TGCAGTGCTAGAGATTCCGGGACAGGGTCGAACACTGAAGCTTTCTTT.